Each of the 10 T cell receptor beta chains below was sequenced from the same sample in a study of blood T cell repertoires in COVID-19. Sequencing used immunoSEQ multiplex PCR; TCRdb keeps in-frame clones, though not all of them. The sample includes about 89,000 clones, 75% to 80% of them seen just once. The sample was peripheral blood. These receptors all stem from a man aged 70 or older with COVID-19, enrolled during active disease.

The chain combines TRBV7-8 with TRBJ2-5; 14 nucleotides match TRBD2. The CDR3 totals 18 residues. Per germline, CDR1 SGHVS and CDR2 FQNEAQ. V lost 2 bases to trimming and J lost 1 base; unmatched junction nucleotides: 6. The CDR3 reads CASSLRTSGGHRQETQYF. CDR3 in DNA: TGTGCCAGCAGCTTAAGGACTAGCGGGGGGCATCGCCAAGAGACCCAGTACTTC.

This clone came up once. V is TRBV9 and J is TRBJ1-2; possibly TRBD1 for D (6 bases). V was shortened by 3 bases and J by 5 bases, with 14 bases between the two germline ends. The germline gives CDR1 SGDLS, CDR2 YYNGEE. This CDR3 spans 14 amino acids. CDR3 residues: CASSETGSKYGYTF. DNA of the CDR3: TGTGCCAGCAGCGAAACAGGGTCAAAGTATGGCTACACCTTC.

The chain links TRBV2 to TRBJ2-2; a weak D match, TRBD2 (5 bases). With 4 bases removed from V and 5 bases from J, the gap between germline ends came to 11 bases. This CDR3 spans 14 amino acids. Germline CDR1 SNHLY, CDR2 FYNNEI. CDR3 in amino acids: CASSAFGETGELFF. CDR3 sequence (DNA): TGTGCCAGCAGTGCTTTCGGGGAAACCGGGGAGCTGTTTTTT.

This rearrangement joins TRBV9 to TRBJ2-1, with TRBD2 matching over 13 bases. J was trimmed by 8 bases and V by 3 bases; bases with no gene match: 11. The V gene's germline CDR1 is SGDLS and CDR2 YYNGEE. The CDR3 contains 17 residues. CDR3: CASSGRRTSGSGDEQFF. CDR3 DNA: TGTGCCAGCAGCGGTCGCAGGACTAGCGGGAGTGGGGATGAGCAGTTCTTC.

This clone was detected many times. The chain joins TRBV19 to TRBJ2-1; 7 bases align to TRBD2. The CDR3 loop spans 15 amino acids. Germline V gene data show CDR1 as LNHDA and CDR2 as SQIVND (reference sequence). The trim removed 5 bases at V and 7 bases at J, leaving 11 bases unmatched. The CDR3 sequence: CASSSLREWRNEQFF. In DNA, the CDR3 is TGTGCCAGTAGTTCCCTGCGGGAGTGGAGGAATGAGCAGTTCTTC.

The chain is built from TRBV7-9 and TRBJ2-3; D perhaps matches TRBD1 (5 bases). Germline V gene lookup returns CDR1 SEHNR and CDR2 FQNEAQ (reference sequence). Trimming stripped 6 bases from V and 2 bases from J, with 12 bases between. This CDR3 comprises 14 residues. The CDR3 DNA reads as TGTGCCAGCAGTCCTATAGGGGCCACAGATACGCAGTATTTT. Encoded protein: CASSPIGATDTQYF.

The rearrangement uses TRBV11-3 and TRBJ1-1; TRBD1 agrees at 7 bases. Trimming at V came to 3 bases and at J to 1 base, leaving 8 bases not matched to a gene. There are 16 residues in the CDR3. Germline V gene data show CDR1 as SGHNT and CDR2 as YENEEA. CDR3 coding DNA: TGTGCCAGCAGCTTGCCACCTGACAGGGCGAACACTGAAGCTTTCTTT. This encodes CASSLPPDRANTEAFF.

The genes are TRBV28 and TRBJ1-6; D might be TRBD1 (6 bases). The CDR3 consists of 14 residues. CDR1 is MDHEN, CDR2 SYDVKM, per germline. Trimming left V 7 bases short and J 5 bases short, with 12 bases between. In DNA, the CDR3 is TGTGCCAGCACCCCAGGACAGAATAATTCACCCCTCCACTTT. Protein product: CASTPGQNNSPLHF.

The rearrangement uses TRBV28 and TRBJ1-2; possible D gene TRBD1, 6 bases. The ends were cut back, 10 bases at V and 7 bases at J, with 19 bases in the middle. The CDR3 has 13 amino acids. Germline CDR1 and CDR2: MDHEN and SYDVKM. CDR3: CATDEVGGVGYTF. CDR3 nucleotides: TGTGCCACTGACGAGGTTGGGGGCGTTGGCTACACCTTC.

The genes are TRBV5-1 and TRBJ1-4; maybe TRBD1 (5 bases). In germline, CDR1 is SGHRS, CDR2 YFSETQ. V lost 0 bases to trimming and J lost 7 bases, with 10 bases between them. There are 14 residues in the CDR3. This CDR3 reads CASSLGQIGEKLFF. DNA for the CDR3: TGCGCCAGCAGCTTGGGACAGATCGGTGAAAAACTGTTTTTT.